This T cell receptor beta chain is drawn from a study of blood T cells in healthy people across ages. This clonotype has a handful of counts. Its target is not known. General observations from the study: Roughly linearly, TCR beta diversity per million T cells fell as age increased. The diversity estimates, figures obtained from one million T cells, were considered underestimates.

Trimming pared 1 base from V and 2 bases from J, leaving 15 bases between. The CDR3 loop spans 16 amino acids. CDR1 and CDR2 from the germline V gene are SGHRS and YFSETQ. The authors ran a second PCR of about 7 to 11 cycles using a sample-barcoded 5' primer and a J-beta primer mix. A tag from a template-switch adaptor with 12 random nucleotides marked each cDNA molecule. A minimum of 3 million CDR3-containing paired-end reads was obtained for each sample. Using its own MiXCR run on the 5' RACE reads, TCRdb lists one record per CDR3 protein. This table holds 600,000 to 1,000,000 distinct CDR3 sequences, around a quarter found once. These sequences were also reported in another study, on T cells of mothers and their children.

This receptor was obtained from a boy aged 5-17 years in good health. The rearrangement links TRBV5-1 to TRBJ1-1, with D perhaps TRBD1 (5 bases). Sequenced: blood. CDR3 nucleotide sequence: TGCGCCAGCAGCTTGCAAGGGGCTGAGGCTAACACTGAAGCTTTCTTT. Its protein is CASSLQGAEANTEAFF.